This T cell receptor beta chain was captured in a study of early T cells in non-severe SARS-CoV-2 infection. Across the whole study: Sequencing input comprised bulk RNA from unsorted whole blood; chain pairing was not available. Regarding the study as a whole: VDJdb matching favored anti-spike CD8 responses, missing private and CD4 specificities.

The ends were cut back, 3 bases at V and 0 bases at J, with 18 bases in the middle. Germline-derived CDR1 and CDR2 are MNHEY and SVGEGT. CDR3 length: 18 amino acids. Unique molecular identifier tags were affixed to discrete cDNA molecules. Using its own MiXCR run on the 5' RACE reads, TCRdb lists one record per CDR3 protein. The data contain 45,000 to 70,000 distinct CDR3 sequences, roughly 6.2% of them singletons. This clonotype has just a few counts. Its target is not known. The TCR originated in an adult who was a healthcare worker with PCR-confirmed SARS-CoV-2 infection or an uninfected control (not recorded which). Material: whole blood. The V and J genes are TRBV6-2 or TRBV6-3 and TRBJ2-4, with D unclear. The CDR3 is CASSYEPTLLLAKNIQYF. As DNA, the CDR3 is TGTGCCAGCAGTTATGAGCCGACCCTCCTCCTAGCCAAAAACATTCAGTACTTC.